This record covers a single T cell receptor (beta chain). Trimming cost V 1 base and J 4 bases, with 21 bases left between them. Germline V gene sequence: CDR1 DFQATT, CDR2 SNEGSKA (reference sequence). The CDR3 has 17 amino acids. One entry per CDR3 protein results from TCRdb running MiXCR on the 5' RACE reads. Seen here are a few hundred thousand distinct CDR3 sequences, roughly 22% observed once, and the top ten hold approximately 8.4%. The record originates from a study of T-cell memory formation after mild COVID-19. The chain has TRBV20-1 and TRBJ2-3; D gene unclear. This TCR came from an adult woman who had mild COVID-19 (a few samples of this study predate the infection). Cell type and time point are not known. The specimen sequenced was PBMCs or a T cell subset sorted from them (not recorded which). The CDR3 DNA sequence: TGCAGTGCTAGAGCCATCCTACCGCCCGGCCCGGCAGATACGCAGTATTTT. It is translated as CSARAILPPGPADTQYF.